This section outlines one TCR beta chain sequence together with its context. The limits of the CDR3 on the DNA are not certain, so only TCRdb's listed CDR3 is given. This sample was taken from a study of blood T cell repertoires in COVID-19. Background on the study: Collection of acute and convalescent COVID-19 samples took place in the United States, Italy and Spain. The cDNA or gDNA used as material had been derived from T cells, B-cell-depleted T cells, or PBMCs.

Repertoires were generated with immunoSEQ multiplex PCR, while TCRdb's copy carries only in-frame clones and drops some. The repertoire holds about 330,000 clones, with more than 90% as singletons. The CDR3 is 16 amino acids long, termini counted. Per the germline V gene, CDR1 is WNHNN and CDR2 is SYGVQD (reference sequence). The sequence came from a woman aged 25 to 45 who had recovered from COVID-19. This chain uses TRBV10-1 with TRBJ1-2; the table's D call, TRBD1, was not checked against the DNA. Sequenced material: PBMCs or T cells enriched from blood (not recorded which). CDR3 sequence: CAISGAEDYLCYGYTF.